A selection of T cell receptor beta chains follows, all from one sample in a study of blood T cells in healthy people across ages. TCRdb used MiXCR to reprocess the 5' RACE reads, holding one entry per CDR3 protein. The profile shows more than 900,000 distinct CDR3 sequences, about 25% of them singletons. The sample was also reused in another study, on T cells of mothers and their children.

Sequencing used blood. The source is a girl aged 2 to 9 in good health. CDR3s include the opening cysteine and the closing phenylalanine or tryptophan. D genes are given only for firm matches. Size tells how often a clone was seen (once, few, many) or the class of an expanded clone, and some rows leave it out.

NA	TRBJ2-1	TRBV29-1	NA	CSVEMDPSYNEQFF	TGCAGCGTTGAAATGGACCCCTCCTACAATGAGCAGTTCTTC
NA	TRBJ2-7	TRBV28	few	CASSSRAGMQYF	TGTGCCAGCAGTTCCCGCGCGGGGATGCAGTACTTC
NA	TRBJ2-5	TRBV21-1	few	CASSKEGGAPQETQYF	TGTGCCAGCAGCAAAGAAGGGGGGGCCCCCCAAGAGACCCAGTACTTC
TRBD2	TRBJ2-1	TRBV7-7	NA	CASSPMLAGFRNEQFF	TGTGCTAGCAGCCCAATGCTAGCGGGTTTTCGCAATGAGCAGTTCTTC
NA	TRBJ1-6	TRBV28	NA	CASSIRPGGNSPLHF	TGTGCCAGCAGTATACGACCCGGAGGAAATTCACCCCTCCACTTT
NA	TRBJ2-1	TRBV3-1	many	CASSRQGSSYNEQFF	TGTGCCAGCAGCCGTCAGGGGAGCTCCTACAATGAGCAGTTCTTC
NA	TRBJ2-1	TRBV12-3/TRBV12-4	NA	CASSFGTDNEQFF	TGTGCCAGCAGTTTTGGGACCGACAATGAGCAGTTCTTC
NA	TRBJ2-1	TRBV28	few	CASSFLFGQSSYNEQFF	TGTGCCAGCAGTTTCTTGTTTGGGCAGAGCTCCTACAACGAGCAGTTCTTC
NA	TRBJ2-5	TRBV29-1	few	CSVVLAAGGETQYF	TGCAGCGTTGTGTTGGCGGCAGGTGGGGAGACCCAGTACTTC
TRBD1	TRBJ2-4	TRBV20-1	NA	CSAQQTGTDINIQYF	TGCAGTGCTCAACAGACCGGGACAGACATTAACATTCAGTACTTC